This entry is about one TCR beta chain. The target of this receptor is not known. Base qualities are not recorded, but no much larger clone differs from it by a single base. TCRbeta CDR3 regions were amplified from genomic DNA by means of the immunoSEQ Assay, a bias-controlled multiplex PCR. On the study's bioinformatics: Nucleated cell counts per sample were estimated from amplification of reference gene primers within the assay. To quantify the absolute abundance of each unique TCRbeta CDR3 rearrangement, sequence reads were collapsed and filtered. For each sample, productive Simpson clonality was calculated as the square root of Simpson's diversity index over productive rearrangements. Imported from immuneACCESS, the table was reduced by TCRdb to in-frame sequences with V and J called. These copies leave out some clones; in studies compared against another copy, an unresolved V gene accounts for under half, and the cause of the remainder is not known. The D gene and trimming were derived from the DNA, and the V and J assignments and clone size from that table. The sample table holds 70,000 to 90,000 clones, of which roughly 89% were seen once. More than 0.95% of the sample is taken by the ten largest.

This sample is part of a study of blood T cell repertoires in COVID-19 (dated by TCRdb to the early 2020s). About the study as a whole: The collaborator samples originated in the United States, Italy and Spain and spanned the acute and convalescent phases of COVID-19. The prospective study material was composed of cDNA or gDNA derived from T cells, B-cell-depleted T cells, or PBMCs. Subjects who had been exposed to COVID-19, were actively infected with it, or had recovered from it provided the deeply sampled blood TCRbeta repertoires that made up the dataset. The repertoires were made available in a free public database intended to serve as a resource for research on the immune response to SARS-CoV-2. Samples were obtained from the ongoing ImmuneRACE study (first 160 participants) and from some 1,300 subjects provided by 6 global collaborators. A de-identified subject ID, COVID-19 status, age in years and sex were almost always included in the sample metadata. Where available, HLA class I and class II types were taken from metadata supplied by the sample provider and were not determined by assay-based typing. Overall results and qualifications from the work: Clinical and demographic metadata were provided uncurated, with the amount varying by source and participant.

Enrolling through a virtual design, the prospective study's participants ranged in age from roughly 18 to 89 years and lived across 20 to 25 United States geographic areas. In the prospective study, cohorts were assigned on the basis of participant-reported clinical history obtained from a screening survey and a study questionnaire. Mobile phlebotomists in the prospective study collected whole blood, serum and a nasopharyngeal or oropharyngeal swab from every participant. Prospective study participants could optionally give additional blood draws and questionnaires over a roughly 2-month period. Before DNA extraction, prospective study blood samples were shipped either frozen or at room temperature. Relative to germline, V is missing 3 bases and J is missing 8 bases, with 8 bases of the junction outside any gene match. CDR1 and CDR2 are read off the germline V gene as SNHLY and FYNNEI. The CDR3 runs 15 amino acids, cysteine and phenylalanine included. Just CDR3 DNA is preserved here, 45 bases in frame from base 1.

Material: PBMCs or T cells enriched from blood (not recorded which). Rearrangement joined TRBV2 to TRBJ1-5; TRBD1 aligns with 9 central bases. The receptor's source is a woman aged 50 to 65 with acute COVID-19. In nucleotide form, the sequence is TGTGCCAGCAGTGAGACAGGGGGTACGTGGGAGCCCCAGCATTTT. Translated, it reads CASSETGGTWEPQHF.